The 24 T cell receptor beta chains reported below all come from one sample, sequenced in a study of T cells in Graves' hyperthyroidism and ophthalmopathy. RNA transcripts yielded amplified TCR beta CDR3 regions. TCR CDR3 underwent first-round RT-PCR with the HTBI primer set. TCRdb fed the multiplex PCR reads into MiXCR, producing one record per CDR3 protein. Of roughly 100,000 distinct CDR3 sequences in the sample, over 45% are singletons; the top ten hold roughly 24%. Sequencing used blood. These receptors were taken from a man between 40 and 49 years old with Graves' hyperthyroidism.

V and J are TRBV25-1 and TRBJ2-1, with TRBD2 matching 7 bases. The CDR3 spans 13 residues. V was clipped by 6 bases and J by 12 bases; unmatched bases: 11. Looked up from germline, CDR1 is MGHDK and CDR2 is SYGVNS. The CDR3 loop is CASRGDYPPRQFF. The CDR3 DNA is TGTGCCAGCAGGGGGGACTACCCCCCTAGGCAGTTCTTC.

This clonotype was seen ten or more times. The chain employs TRBV6-5 and TRBJ2-5; 7 positions agree with TRBD1. Trimming took 6 bases from V and 7 from J; bases not matched to a gene: 11. Germline V gene lookup returns CDR1 MNHEY and CDR2 SVGAGI. The CDR3 is 14 residues long. The CDR3 spells CASSPSGGSWTQYF. In nucleotides, the CDR3 is TGTGCCAGCAGCCCCTCAGGGGGTTCCTGGACCCAGTACTTC.

The chain employs TRBV7-9 and TRBJ2-1; 11 bases map to TRBD2. V was clipped by 5 bases and J by 7 bases; unmatched bases: 10. In germline, CDR1 is SEHNR, CDR2 FQNEAQ (reference sequence). CDR3 length: 16 residues. CDR3 DNA: TGTGCCAGCAGCCGACCGGGACTAGCGGAGGGTAATGAGCAGTTCTTC. It encodes CASSRPGLAEGNEQFF.

As for this clonotype: This may arise from a read error, as a much more abundant clone is one base away. The chain links TRBV7-2 to TRBJ2-2; 7 bases align to TRBD2. CDR1 SGHTA and CDR2 FQGNSA come from the germline V gene. This CDR3 region has 17 residues. The CDR3 DNA reads TGTGCCAGCAGCTTAGTCGCTGCGGGGGTGGGCACCGCGGAGCTGTTTTTT. Amino acid sequence: CASSLVAAGVGTAELFF.

This chain joins TRBV30 and TRBJ1-1, with no clear D. Germline lookup yields CDR1 GTSNPN and CDR2 SVGIG (reference sequence). V lost 4 bases and J lost 6, with 6 bases in between. This CDR3 has 10 amino acids. The CDR3 sequence: CAWTGAEAFF. The DNA of the CDR3 is TGTGCCTGGACCGGAGCTGAAGCTTTCTTT. Drawing the rest from reference TRBV30 and TRBJ1-1, the complete variable domain is SQTIHQWPATLVQPVGSPLSLECTVEGTSNPNLYWYRQAAGRGLQLLFYSVGIGQISSEVPQNLSASRPQDRQFILSSKKLLLSDSGFYLCAWTGAEAFFGQGTRLTVV.

This clonotype was recorded many times. This rearrangement joins TRBV20-1 to TRBJ2-1; D may match TRBD1 or TRBD2 (5 bases each). The germline CDR1 and CDR2 sequences are DFQATT and SNEGSKA (reference sequence). CDR3 size: 12 residues. Between the trimmed V and J ends, which lost 7 bases and 0 bases, there was a span of 7 bases. The CDR3, as DNA: TGCAGTGGGGGGAGCTCCTACAATGAGCAGTTCTTC. Translated, it gives CSGGSSYNEQFF.

This chain connects TRBV2 to TRBJ1-4; 9 positions agree with TRBD1. With V trimmed by 6 bases and J by 3 bases, 2 bases remained unmatched. This CDR3 has 14 residues. Germline V gene data show CDR1 as SNHLY and CDR2 as FYNNEI. CDR3 bases: TGTGCCAGCAGCGGGACAGGGTCTAATGAAAAACTGTTTTTT. Its protein is CASSGTGSNEKLFF.

This clonotype was recorded at least ten times. The J gene is TRBJ2-1, the V gene TRBV9; 8 bases align to TRBD2. In germline, CDR1 is SGDLS, CDR2 YYNGEE. V lost 0 bases to trimming and J lost 5 bases; unmatched junction nucleotides: 4. CDR3 length: 15 residues. The CDR3 sequence: CASSVGGLGHNEQFF. In nucleotides, the CDR3 is TGTGCCAGCAGCGTAGGGGGACTAGGGCACAATGAGCAGTTCTTC.

The rearrangement joins TRBV7-7 to TRBJ2-7; D is uncertain. Trimming removed 5 bases from V and 9 bases from J, with 17 bases in between. Germline lookup yields CDR1 SSHAT and CDR2 FNYEAQ (reference sequence). The CDR3 sequence is 13 residues long. DNA of the CDR3: TGTGCCAGCAGCCCCGGGTCCCGATGTCGGCAGTACGTC. Translating gives CASSPGSRCRQYV.

This clonotype was found many times. V gene TRBV5-1 combines with J gene TRBJ1-6; D perhaps matches TRBD1 (5 bases). Germline values: CDR1 SGHRS, CDR2 YFSETQ. CDR3 length: 16 amino acids. V was pared by 2 bases and J by 0 bases, with 9 bases between. The CDR3 DNA sequence: TGCGCCAGCAGCTTCGGGGGAAGCTCCTATAATTCACCCCTCCACTTT. Encoded protein: CASSFGGSSYNSPLHF.

The table lists this clonotype with many counts. The rearrangement joins TRBV20-1 to TRBJ2-4, with 11 bases identical to TRBD1. The CDR3 loop spans 13 amino acids. V trimming: 5 bases; J trimming: 7 bases; junction bases outside the gene matches: 4. Looked up from germline, CDR1 is DFQATT and CDR2 is SNEGSKA (reference sequence). Here the CDR3 DNA reads TGCAGTGCTGGGGGACAGGGGGAGAACATTCAGTACTTC. Translation: CSAGGQGENIQYF.

This clonotype was seen ten or more times. V gene TRBV4-1 combines with J gene TRBJ1-1; tentatively, D is TRBD1 (6 bases). Germline V CDR1 and CDR2: MGHRA, YSYEKL. The V gene lost 1 base and the J gene lost 0 bases, with 12 bases spanning the gap. The length of the CDR3 is 16 residues. The CDR3 sequence: CASSQGQGTLNTEAFF. The CDR3 DNA is TGCGCCAGCAGCCAAGGGCAGGGGACCCTGAACACTGAAGCTTTCTTT.

This chain links TRBV19 with TRBJ1-5, with D perhaps matching TRBD1 (5 bases). Deletions cut 1 base from V and 11 bases from J, with 18 bases between. From germline, CDR1 is LNHDA and CDR2 SQIVND (reference sequence). CDR3 length equals 15 residues. CDR3: CASSIGGDFGETQHF. DNA for the CDR3: TGTGCCAGTAGTATAGGTGGGGACTTTGGGGAGACCCAGCATTTT.

A word on this clonotype: One end of the junction does not line up with germline, which may come from a read error. The chain is built from TRBV19 and TRBJ1-2; D unresolved. This CDR3 spans 12 amino acids. Germline CDR1 LNHDA, CDR2 SQIVND (reference sequence). In nucleotides, the CDR3 is TGTGCCAGCAGTATCTTGGGCTATGGCTACCCCTTC. Translated: CASSILGYGYPF.

This clonotype has at least ten counts. The chain links TRBV5-5 to TRBJ2-6, with D perhaps TRBD1 (5 bases). The CDR3 totals 16 residues. V was cut by 4 bases and J by 0 bases, with 11 bases left in between. Germline lookup yields CDR1 SGHKS and CDR2 YYEKEE (reference sequence). The CDR3 region is CASSKRGDSGANVLTF. The CDR3, as DNA: TGTGCCAGCAGCAAAAGGGGCGACTCTGGGGCCAACGTCCTGACTTTC.

The V gene is TRBV9, the J gene TRBJ1-1; D remains unclear. The V and J ends lost 8 bases and 9 bases respectively, with 14 bases between them. Germline loops: CDR1 SGDLS, CDR2 YYNGEE. This CDR3 is 11 amino acids long. The CDR3 DNA is TGTGCCAGTCCTGGGGATCGTAAAGCTTTCTTT. This sequence encodes CASPGDRKAFF.

Ten or more counts support this clonotype. The CDR3 protein is CASSLGLGGQGAEQFF. DNA of the CDR3: TGTGCCAGCAGCTTAGGATTGGGGGGACAGGGGGCAGAGCAGTTCTTC. This chain links TRBV11-1 with TRBJ2-1; 12 bases agree with TRBD1. The CDR3 is made up of 16 amino acids. Germline-derived CDR1 and CDR2 are SGHAT and FQDESV (reference sequence). V shed 1 base, J shed 10 bases, and the junction held 8 bases outside the gene matches.

The chain joins TRBV15 to TRBJ2-4; D call uncertain. This CDR3 contains 15 residues. Germline CDR1 reads LNHNV; CDR2 reads YYDKDF (reference sequence). Trimming removed 4 bases from V and 12 bases from J, with 22 bases in between. The CDR3 reads CATSIDRVSANTQYF. The CDR3 nucleotides are TGTGCCACCAGCATCGACCGGGTATCGGCAAATACTCAGTACTTC.

The chain has TRBV7-2 and TRBJ1-6; D remains unclear. The germline CDR1 and CDR2 sequences are SGHTA and FQGNSA. The V and J ends lost 6 bases and 0 bases respectively, with 15 bases between them. This CDR3 is built from 17 residues. DNA of the CDR3: TGTGCCAGCAGTCCTCTGCAGCTGTGCTCCTATAATTCACCCCTCCACTTT. Its translation is CASSPLQLCSYNSPLHF.

The table lists this clonotype with many counts. This chain connects TRBV20-1 to TRBJ2-6, with TRBD1 matching 9 bases. The CDR3 consists of 16 residues. CDR1 and CDR2 from the germline V gene are DFQATT and SNEGSKA (reference sequence). V shed 6 bases and J 1 base; nucleotides not matched to a gene: 7. CDR3 residues: CSAGQGSPSGANVLTF. The CDR3 DNA follows: TGCAGTGCGGGACAGGGATCGCCTTCTGGGGCCAACGTCCTGACTTTC.

This clonotype was recorded many times. The J gene is TRBJ1-2, the V gene TRBV2, with unresolved D. Germline CDR1 is SNHLY and CDR2 is FYNNEI. Trimming removed 4 bases from V and 5 bases from J, with 8 bases in between. The CDR3 totals 12 residues. CDR3 loop: CASSGDLYGYTF. CDR3 sequence (DNA): TGTGCCAGCAGTGGTGACCTATATGGCTACACCTTC.

Details on this clonotype: Possible read error: a much larger clone is one base away. The rearrangement links TRBV7-2 to TRBJ2-1, with 7 positions matching TRBD2. This CDR3 comprises 15 residues. Germline V gene lookup returns CDR1 SGHTA and CDR2 FQGNSA. In DNA, the CDR3 is TGTGCCAGCAGCCTGAAGCGGGGCTCCTACAATGAGCGGTTCTTC. It encodes CASSLKRGSYNERFF.

This clonotype was seen more than once but under ten times. V gene TRBV6-1 combines with J gene TRBJ2-4; the D gene is possibly TRBD1 (5 bases). Germline V gives CDR1 MNHNS, CDR2 SASEGT. V lost 3 bases and J 8 bases, leaving 17 bases between the germline ends. The CDR3 loop spans 15 amino acids. CDR3 loop: CASSDVAQVFDIQYF. The CDR3 DNA follows: TGTGCCAGCAGTGACGTCGCACAGGTTTTCGACATTCAGTACTTC.

The chain joins TRBV7-2 to TRBJ2-3; no reliable D call. Trimming pared 3 bases from V and 2 bases from J, leaving 3 bases between. The germline V gene has CDR1 SGHTA and CDR2 FQGNSA. This CDR3 has 12 amino acids. The CDR3 region has the DNA TGTGCCAGCAGCTTTATCACAGATACGCAGTATTTT. This codes for CASSFITDTQYF. The full variable domain, rest sourced from reference TRBV7-2 and TRBJ2-3, is GAGVSQSPSNKVTEKGKDVELRCDPISGHTALYWYRQSLGQGLEFLIYFQGNSAPDKSGLPSDRFSAERTGGSVSTLTIQRTQQEDSAVYLCASSFITDTQYFGPGTRLTVL.